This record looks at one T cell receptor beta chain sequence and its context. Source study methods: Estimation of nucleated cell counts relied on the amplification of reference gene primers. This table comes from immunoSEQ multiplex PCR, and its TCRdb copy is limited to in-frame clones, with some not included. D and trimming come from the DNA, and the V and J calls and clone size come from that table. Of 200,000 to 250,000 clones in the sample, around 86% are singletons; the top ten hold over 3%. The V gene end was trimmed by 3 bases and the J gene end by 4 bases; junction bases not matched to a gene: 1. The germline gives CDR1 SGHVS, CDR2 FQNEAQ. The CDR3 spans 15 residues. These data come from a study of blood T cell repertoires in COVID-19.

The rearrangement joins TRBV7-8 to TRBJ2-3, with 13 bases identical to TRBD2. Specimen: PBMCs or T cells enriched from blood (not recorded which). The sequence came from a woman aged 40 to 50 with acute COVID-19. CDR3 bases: TGTGCCAGCAGCTTTACTAGCGGGGGGGCAGATACGCAGTATTTT. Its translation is CASSFTSGGADTQYF.